The 5 T cell receptor beta chains in this list originate from one sample, sequenced in a study of T cells after yellow fever vaccination. TCRdb processed the 5' RACE reads anew with MiXCR; each CDR3 protein has one entry. The sample includes some 500,000 distinct CDR3 sequences, roughly 12% of them seen just once. The sequencing used PBMCs, collected on the day of the yellow fever booster vaccination. The source of these receptors is a man aged 25 to 45 who received the YFV17D yellow fever vaccine.

This clonotype was observed a handful of times. The chain couples TRBV6-1 to TRBJ1-2; possibly TRBD1 for D (5 bases). The CDR3 sequence is 13 residues long. V lost 7 bases, J lost 0 bases, and 9 bases lay in between. The germline gives CDR1 MNHNS, CDR2 SASEGT. The chain's CDR3 is CASTRGANYGYTF. For the CDR3, the DNA is TGTGCCAGCACTCGAGGGGCTAACTATGGCTACACCTTC.

Only a few counts were recorded for this clonotype. The chain recombines TRBV5-1 with TRBJ2-1; D not resolved. The CDR3 consists of 17 residues. Germline V gives CDR1 SGHRS, CDR2 YFSETQ. Trimming left V 0 bases short and J 4 bases short, with 17 bases between. In nucleotides, the CDR3 is TGCGCCAGCAGCTTGGACCCACCCCCGATTGCGTACAATGAGCAGTTCTTC. Translation: CASSLDPPPIAYNEQFF.

This clonotype appeared a few times. The chain recombines TRBV20-1 with TRBJ2-7; 14 bases agree with TRBD2. With V trimmed by 2 bases and J by 5 bases, 5 bases remained unmatched. The CDR3 runs to 15 residues. Germline values: CDR1 DFQATT, CDR2 SNEGSKA (reference sequence). CDR3 protein: CSARSQGLAGDEQYF. CDR3 nucleotide sequence: TGCAGTGCTAGATCCCAGGGACTAGCGGGAGACGAGCAGTACTTC.

This clonotype was detected once. The chain combines TRBV28 with TRBJ1-2, with D perhaps matching TRBD1 (5 bases). Between the trimmed V and J ends, which lost 1 base and 5 bases, there was a span of 17 bases. There are 16 residues in the CDR3. Germline V gene data show CDR1 as MDHEN and CDR2 as SYDVKM. The CDR3 DNA is TGTGCCAGCAGTTTATATCTCCCGGGGGGGGGGTATGGCTACACCTTC. Translating it yields CASSLYLPGGGYGYTF.

The V gene is TRBV12-3 or TRBV12-4, the J gene TRBJ1-1, with TRBD1 matching 7 bases. The CDR3 length is 14 residues. J was trimmed by 10 bases and V by 8 bases; bases with no gene match: 16. As DNA, the CDR3 is TGTGCCAGCGCTCCAGCTCCGGGACAGAATATAGCTTTCTTT. This translates into CASAPAPGQNIAFF.